This paragraph covers one T cell receptor beta chain sequence. Per the study methods: From reference gene primer amplification, estimates of nucleated cell counts were derived. Clones were read by immunoSEQ multiplex PCR, and TCRdb kept only the in-frame ones, dropping some. That table furnishes V, J and clone size, whereas the DNA furnished D and trimming. The sample consists of 200,000 to 250,000 clones, roughly 79% of them appearing once. The data are from a study of blood T cell repertoires in COVID-19. V shed 5 bases and J 6 bases; nucleotides not matched to a gene: 4. The CDR3 contains 13 residues. Looked up from germline, CDR1 is SGHRS and CDR2 is YFSETQ.

Sequencing input: PBMCs or T cells enriched from blood (not recorded which). This sequence was found in a woman between 50 and 59 years old with acute COVID-19. The chain is built from TRBV5-1 and TRBJ2-7, with TRBD2 identical over 11 bases. CDR3 region: CASRLAGGVEQYF. CDR3 coding DNA: TGCGCCAGCAGGCTAGCGGGAGGTGTCGAGCAGTACTTC.